Described below is a single T cell receptor beta chain sequence and its context. A few counts support this clonotype. What antigen it recognizes has not been identified. No base-level quality is on record; no much larger clone is a single base apart. The sample originates from a study of Graves' ophthalmopathy and Graves' hyperthyroidism (dated by TCRdb to the late 2010s). Describing the broader study: Peripheral blood samples were taken at the time of initial diagnosis, before any treatment was given. The study used TCR beta repertoire signatures to distinguish Graves' ophthalmopathy from Graves' hyperthyroidism and to predict progression to ophthalmopathy. In total, around 140 blood samples were TCR-sequenced: approximately 42 ophthalmopathy, some 80 hyperthyroidism and roughly 17 hyperthyroidism-to-ophthalmopathy patients. To explore V-J signatures distinguishing ophthalmopathy from hyperthyroidism, a discovery set of under 110 patients (about 41 ophthalmopathy, over 55 stable hyperthyroidism) was enrolled. The independent validation cohort included about 19 hyperthyroidism patients plus 17 patients who later progressed from hyperthyroidism to ophthalmopathy. In six or seven hyperthyroidism patients, the T-cell repertoires found in thyroid tissue were compared with those found in blood. After sampling, hyperthyroidism patients received methimazole starting at 30 mg daily, and ophthalmopathy patients received high-dose intravenous methylprednisolone. Broad study findings and their caveats: Most expanded thyroid clonotypes with frequency above 0.001 were also detected in blood, suggesting blood repertoires may reflect the thyroid immune response. Sample size was not predetermined statistically, and investigators were not blinded to group allocation. In validation, the model predicted ophthalmopathy progression with over 60% sensitivity and 72.22% specificity; roughly 11 predicted patients were CT-confirmed with GO in a median of around 6 months. Ophthalmopathy was separated from stable hyperthyroidism by the 13-signature model with 85% to 90% sensitivity and 81.08% specificity in cross-validation and with 80%/75% in the test set.

Deletion took 1 base off V and 6 bases off J, with a span of 13 bases between the germline ends. Spanning cysteine to phenylalanine, the CDR3 consists of 14 amino acids. Only the CDR3 DNA stays, 42 bases, in frame from base 1. According to the germline V gene, CDR1 reads SNHLY and CDR2 reads FYNNEI. Ophthalmopathy patients had moderately to severely active disease, Clinical Activity Score of at least 3, NOSPECS grade of at least 4, and disease duration under 3 months. Patients with other autoimmune diseases, uncontrolled infections, pregnancy or lactation were excluded. Diagnosis was based on clinical symptoms, serum thyroxine, TRAb, thyroid ultrasound and orbital computed tomography. PBMCs were isolated from approximately 10 ml of fresh peripheral blood by Ficoll-Paque density gradient centrifugation. Total RNA was extracted using Trizol reagent, and RNA quality was checked on an Agilent 2100 Bioanalyzer.

For repertoire sequencing, the TCR beta CDR3 regions were amplified from RNA transcripts. The first round was an RT-PCR using HTBI primers with the Qiagen OneStep RT-PCR kit, and this first round was followed by a second-round multiplex PCR, then size selection and purification. Sequencing of the libraries was carried out on an Illumina HiSeq2000 in paired-end mode with 100 bp reads. From the authors' description of their analysis: Reads were processed with SOAPnuke, discarding reads with adapters, uncalled bases, mean Phred below 15, or no exact constant-primer or identifier match. COPE v1.2.5 was used to merge high-quality paired reads. Each unique nucleotide sequence was treated as a clonotype, and MiTCR v1.1 was used to align the clonotypes to the IMGT TRB V, D and J references. Analysis was restricted to V-J combinations with a frequency above 0.0001, which covered roughly 99% of repertoires. For each V-J combination, a TCR clonal expansion and chaos score was defined as the ratio of F50 clonal expansion to chaos observed in the TCRdist matrix. Welch's t-statistics and random forest were used to reduce features to over ten V-J combinations, which were fed into a naive Bayes classifier. The similarity between thyroid and blood repertoires was quantified using the Morisita-Horn index. TCRdb reprocessed the public reads (quality trimming at Q25 with fastp, clone calling with MiXCR) and kept in-frame beta chains. A single entry per CDR3 protein holds the most common genes and DNA from its merged rows. TCRdb, rather than the study authors, made the V and J calls. This sample is represented by 600,000 to 950,000 distinct CDR3 sequences; roughly 40% of them were singletons. The ten most abundant clones make up approximately 43% of the sample.

The chain links TRBV2 with TRBJ2-7, with the D gene not clear enough to name. This TCR was sampled from an adult man with Graves' ophthalmopathy. Input material: peripheral blood. The CDR3 has the sequence CASSEESNSSEQYF. The DNA reads as follows: TGTGCCAGCAGTGAAGAGTCTAATTCATCCGAGCAGTACTTC. Supplemented by the reference TRBV2 and TRBJ2-7 proteins around the CDR3, the complete variable domain is EPEVTQTPSHQVTQMGQEVILRCVPISNHLYFYWYRQILGQKVEFLVSFYNNEISEKSEIFDDQFSVERPDGSNFTLKIRSTKLEDSAMYFCASSEESNSSEQYFGPGTRLTVT.